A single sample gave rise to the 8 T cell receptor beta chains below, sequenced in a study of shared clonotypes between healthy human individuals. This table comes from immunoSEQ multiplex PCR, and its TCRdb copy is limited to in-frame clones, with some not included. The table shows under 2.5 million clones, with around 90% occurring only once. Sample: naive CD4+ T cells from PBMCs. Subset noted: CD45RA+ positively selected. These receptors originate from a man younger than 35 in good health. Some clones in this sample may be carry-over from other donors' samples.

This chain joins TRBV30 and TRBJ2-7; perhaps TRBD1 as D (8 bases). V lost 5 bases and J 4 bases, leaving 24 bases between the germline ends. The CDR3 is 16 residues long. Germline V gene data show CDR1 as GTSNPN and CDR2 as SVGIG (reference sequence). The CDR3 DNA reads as TGTGCCTGGGGCGGACAGGGAGGGGGCCATATTTACGAGCAGTACTTC. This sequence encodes CAWGGQGGGHIYEQYF.

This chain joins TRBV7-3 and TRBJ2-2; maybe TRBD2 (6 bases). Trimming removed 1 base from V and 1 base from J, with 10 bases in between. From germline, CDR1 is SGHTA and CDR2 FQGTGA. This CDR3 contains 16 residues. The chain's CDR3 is CASSLMAGRNTGELFF. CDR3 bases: TGTGCCAGCAGCTTAATGGCGGGACGGAACACCGGGGAGCTGTTTTTT.

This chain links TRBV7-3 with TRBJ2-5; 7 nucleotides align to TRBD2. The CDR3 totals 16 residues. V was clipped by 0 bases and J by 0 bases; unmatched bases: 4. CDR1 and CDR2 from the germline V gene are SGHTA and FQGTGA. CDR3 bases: TGTGCCAGCAGCTTAACTAGCGGGTCCTACCAAGAGACCCAGTACTTC. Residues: CASSLTSGSYQETQYF.

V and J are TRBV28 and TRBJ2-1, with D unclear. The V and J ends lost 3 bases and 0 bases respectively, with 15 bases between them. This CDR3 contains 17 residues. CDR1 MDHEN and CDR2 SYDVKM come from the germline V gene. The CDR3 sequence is CASSFATRRSSYNEQFF. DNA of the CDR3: TGTGCCAGCAGTTTTGCGACCCGACGGAGCTCCTACAATGAGCAGTTCTTC.

The CDR3 loop reads CASSPEQGLEVKQYF. The CDR3 nucleotides are TGTGCCAGCTCACCTGAGCAGGGGTTGGAGGTGAAGCAGTACTTC. The chain links TRBV18 to TRBJ2-7, with a weak D call TRBD1 (6 bases). This CDR3 has 15 amino acids. Trimming removed 3 bases at V and 8 bases at J, with 20 bases between. Germline loops: CDR1 KGHSH, CDR2 LQKENI.

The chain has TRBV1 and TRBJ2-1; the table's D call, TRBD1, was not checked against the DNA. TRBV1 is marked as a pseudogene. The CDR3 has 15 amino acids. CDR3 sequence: CTSSQDRQGAHEQFF. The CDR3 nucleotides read TGCACCAGCAGCCAAGATCGGCAGGGGGCCCATGAGCAGTTCTTC.

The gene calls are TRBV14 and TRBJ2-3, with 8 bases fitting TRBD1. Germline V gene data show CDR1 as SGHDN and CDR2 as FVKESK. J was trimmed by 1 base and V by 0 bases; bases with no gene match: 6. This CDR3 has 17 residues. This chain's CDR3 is CASSQDKGTGRTDTQYF. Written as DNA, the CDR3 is TGTGCCAGCAGCCAAGATAAGGGGACAGGCCGCACAGATACGCAGTATTTT.

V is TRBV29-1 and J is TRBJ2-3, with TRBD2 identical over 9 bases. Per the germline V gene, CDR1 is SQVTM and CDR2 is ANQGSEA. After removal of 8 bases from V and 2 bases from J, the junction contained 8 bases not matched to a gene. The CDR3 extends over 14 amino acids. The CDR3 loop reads CSISGGRDTDTQYF. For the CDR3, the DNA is TGCAGCATATCCGGCGGGAGGGACACAGATACGCAGTATTTT.